This T cell receptor beta chain was profiled in a study of cytotoxic CD8 clonotypes in ibrutinib-treated CLL. For the study at large: Mean productive templates were 255,043; mean productive rearrangements were around 93,000. Study-level points and caveats: Contraction or stability on treatment was seen for public clonotypes, which were uncommon.

Concerning this clone: Its antigen is as yet unknown.

TCRdb's table, derived via immunoSEQ multiplex PCR, lists solely in-frame clones and lacks some. The table records 200,000 or so clones, around 75% of them present only once. The starting material was PBMCs, obtained after 12 months of ibrutinib treatment. The receptor was derived from a human donor with chronic lymphocytic leukemia.

CDR3 bases: TGCGCCAGTGCCGGACAGGGCTACAATGAGCAGTTCTTC. Protein product: CASAGQGYNEQFF. V and J are TRBV5-1 and TRBJ2-1; 8 positions match TRBD1. The CDR3 runs to 13 residues. The trim removed 8 bases at V and 3 bases at J, leaving 4 bases unmatched. Looked up from germline, CDR1 is SGHRS and CDR2 is YFSETQ. Full variable domain (missing parts from reference TRBV5-1 and TRBJ2-1): KAGVTQTPRYLIKTRGQQVTLSCSPISGHRSVSWYQQTPGQGLQFLFEYFSETQRNKGNFPGRFSGRQFSNSRSEMNVSTLELGDSALYLCASAGQGYNEQFFGPGTRLTVL.